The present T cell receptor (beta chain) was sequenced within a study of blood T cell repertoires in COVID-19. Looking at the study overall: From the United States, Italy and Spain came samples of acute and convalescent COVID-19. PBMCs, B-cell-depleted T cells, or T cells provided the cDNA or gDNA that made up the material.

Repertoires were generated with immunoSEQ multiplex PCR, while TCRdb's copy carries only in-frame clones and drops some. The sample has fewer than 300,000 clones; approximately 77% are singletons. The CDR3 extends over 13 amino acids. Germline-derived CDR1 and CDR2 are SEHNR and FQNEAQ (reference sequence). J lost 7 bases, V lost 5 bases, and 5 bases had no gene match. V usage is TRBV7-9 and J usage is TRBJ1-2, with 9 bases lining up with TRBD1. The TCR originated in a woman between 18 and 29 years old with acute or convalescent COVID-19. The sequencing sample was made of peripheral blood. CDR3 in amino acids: CASSQTGGSGYTF. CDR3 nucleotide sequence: TGTGCCAGCAGCCAGACAGGGGGATCTGGCTACACCTTC.